The 4 T cell receptor beta chains reported below all come from one sample, sequenced in a study of blood T cell repertoires in COVID-19. Measured with immunoSEQ multiplex PCR; TCRdb has only the in-frame clones, and not every one. The sample records 250,000 to 300,000 clones, nearly 90% being singletons. The sequencing input was PBMCs or T cells enriched from blood (not recorded which). The receptor set was obtained from a woman between 45 and 60 years old who had been exposed to COVID-19.

This sequence joins TRBV7-9 and TRBJ2-2; 8 bases map to TRBD2. This CDR3 comprises 18 residues. The germline CDR1 and CDR2 sequences are SEHNR and FQNEAQ (reference sequence). V lost 0 bases, J lost 3 bases, and 9 bases stayed unmatched. CDR3 region: CASSLARGGGLDTGELFF. The DNA for the CDR3 is TGTGCCAGCAGCTTAGCGCGTGGCGGGGGGCTCGACACCGGGGAGCTGTTTTTT. Together with reference TRBV7-9 and TRBJ2-2, the CDR3 gives the full variable domain: DTGVSQNPRHKITKRGQNVTFRCDPISEHNRLYWYRQTLGQGPEFLTYFQNEAQLEKSRLLSDRFSAERPKGSFSTLEIQRTEQGDSAMYLCASSLARGGGLDTGELFFGEGSRLTVL.

The gene calls are TRBV19 and TRBJ1-6; D is unclear. This CDR3 has 16 amino acids. Trimming pared 3 bases from V and 0 bases from J, leaving 9 bases between. Looked up from germline, CDR1 is LNHDA and CDR2 is SQIVND (reference sequence). The CDR3 reads CASSMLSYSYNSPLHF. As DNA, the CDR3 is TGTGCCAGTAGTATGCTTAGTTACTCCTATAATTCACCCCTCCACTTT.

A few counts support this clone. The CDR3 DNA follows: TGTGCCAGCAGTAAGGACAGGCGGGGTCAGCCCCAGCATTTT. Its protein is CASSKDRRGQPQHF. This chain links TRBV27 with TRBJ1-5, with 7 bases matching TRBD1. The CDR3 is 14 amino acids. Germline CDR1 is MNHEY and CDR2 is SMNVEV (reference sequence). Trimming took 5 bases from V and 6 from J; bases not matched to a gene: 7.

This sequence joins TRBV6-1 and TRBJ1-3; the D is unclear. The germline V gene encodes CDR1 MNHNS and CDR2 SASEGT. V was trimmed by 3 bases and J by 0 bases, leaving 6 bases between them. The CDR3 length is 14 residues. The CDR3 DNA reads as TGTGCCAGCAGTGAGGCTGCCTCTGGAAACACCATATATTTT. Translating gives CASSEAASGNTIYF.